What follows are 2 T cell receptor beta chains derived from one specimen sequenced in a study of OX40 agonist ivuxolimab in advanced cancers. Method: immunoSEQ multiplex PCR; TCRdb's copy keeps in-frame clones and lacks some. Of some 100,000 clones listed, about nine tenths are singletons. Sequences were derived from CD4+ or CD8+ T cells sorted from blood, sampled in a trial of the OX40 agonist ivuxolimab. These receptors originate from an adult with an advanced solid tumor such as melanoma, head and neck, liver or kidney cancer.

The chain employs TRBV29-1 and TRBJ1-1; D call uncertain. This CDR3 comprises 13 residues. V dropped 1 base and J dropped 1 base, with 7 bases sitting between them. Germline loops: CDR1 SQVTM, CDR2 ANQGSEA. The CDR3 nucleotides are TGCAGCGTTGAAGGGTACAGGAACACTGAAGCTTTCTTT. Its protein is CSVEGYRNTEAFF.

Only one count was recorded for this clone. The chain is built from TRBV4-2 and TRBJ1-4; perhaps TRBD1 as D (6 bases). CDR1 is LGHNA and CDR2 is YNFKEQ in the germline V gene. This CDR3 has 13 residues. Trimming removed 4 bases from V and 8 bases from J, with 11 bases in between. The CDR3 is CASSPDRSEKLFF. CDR3 in DNA: TGTGCCAGCAGCCCGGACAGATCCGAAAAACTGTTTTTT.